This T cell receptor (beta chain) was recovered during a study of tumor-infiltrating lymphocytes in localized non-small cell lung cancer. Study-wide points: No link was found between tumor T-cell fraction and recurrence-free survival. Only some patients had TCR sequencing, depending on available tissue.

TCRdb's copy holds only in-frame clones and misses some; the assay was immunoSEQ multiplex PCR. Of 14,000 or so clones listed, 65% to 75% are singletons. On this clone: What it binds is unknown.

Germline CDR1 is SGHTA and CDR2 is FQGNSA. V shed 6 bases and J shed 5 bases, with 22 bases lying between them. CDR3 length: 16 amino acids. The sequence was obtained from a human donor with non-small cell lung cancer. The sequenced sample was lung tumor tissue. This sequence joins TRBV7-2 and TRBJ2-5; D unresolved. In nucleotides, the CDR3 is TGTGCCAGCAGTCATCCCCCCGGGCCCCCCTTTGAGACCCAGTACTTC. Translation gives CASSHPPGPPFETQYF.